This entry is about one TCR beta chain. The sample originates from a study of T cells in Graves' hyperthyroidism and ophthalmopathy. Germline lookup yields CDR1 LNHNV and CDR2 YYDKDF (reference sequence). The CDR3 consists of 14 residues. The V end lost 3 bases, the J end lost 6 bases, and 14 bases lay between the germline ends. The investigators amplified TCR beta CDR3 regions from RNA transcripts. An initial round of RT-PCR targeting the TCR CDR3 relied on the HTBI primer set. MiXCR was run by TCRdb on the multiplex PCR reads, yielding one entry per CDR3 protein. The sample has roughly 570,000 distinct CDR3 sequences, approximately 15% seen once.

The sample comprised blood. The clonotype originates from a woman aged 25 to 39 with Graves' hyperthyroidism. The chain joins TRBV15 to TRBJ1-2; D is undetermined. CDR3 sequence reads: CATSRVIIGDGYTF. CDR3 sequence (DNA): TGTGCCACCAGCAGGGTCATTATTGGCGATGGCTACACCTTC. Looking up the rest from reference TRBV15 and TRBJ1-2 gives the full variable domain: DAMVIQNPRYQVTQFGKPVTLSCSQTLNHNVMYWYQQKSSQAPKLLFHYYDKDFNNEADTPDNFQSRRPNTSFCFLDIRSPGLGDTAMYLCATSRVIIGDGYTFGSGTRLTVV.